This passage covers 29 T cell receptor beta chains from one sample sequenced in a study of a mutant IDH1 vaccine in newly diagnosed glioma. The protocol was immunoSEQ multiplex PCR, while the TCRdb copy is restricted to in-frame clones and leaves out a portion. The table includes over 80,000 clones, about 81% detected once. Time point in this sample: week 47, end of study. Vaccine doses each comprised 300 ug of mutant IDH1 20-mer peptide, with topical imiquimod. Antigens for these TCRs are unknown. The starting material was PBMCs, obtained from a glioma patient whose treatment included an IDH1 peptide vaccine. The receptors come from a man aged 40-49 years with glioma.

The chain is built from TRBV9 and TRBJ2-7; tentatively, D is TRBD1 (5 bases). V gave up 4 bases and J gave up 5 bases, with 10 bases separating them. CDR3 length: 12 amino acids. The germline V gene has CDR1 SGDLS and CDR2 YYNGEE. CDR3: CASSPQGNEQYF. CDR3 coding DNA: TGTGCCAGCAGCCCTCAGGGAAACGAGCAGTACTTC.

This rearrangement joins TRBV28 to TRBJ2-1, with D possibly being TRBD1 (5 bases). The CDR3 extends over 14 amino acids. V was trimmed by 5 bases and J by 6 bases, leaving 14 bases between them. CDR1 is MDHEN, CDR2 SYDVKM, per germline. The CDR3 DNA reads TGTGCCAGCAGTCCCTTGACAGAGACCAATGAGCAGTTCTTC. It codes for CASSPLTETNEQFF.

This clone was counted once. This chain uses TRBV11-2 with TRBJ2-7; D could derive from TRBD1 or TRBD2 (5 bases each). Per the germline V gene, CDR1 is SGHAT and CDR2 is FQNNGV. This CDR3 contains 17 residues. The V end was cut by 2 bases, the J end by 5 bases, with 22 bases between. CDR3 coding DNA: TGTGCCAGCAGCTTATACCGGGGCAGGGACGGGAAAAACGAGCAGTACTTC. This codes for CASSLYRGRDGKNEQYF. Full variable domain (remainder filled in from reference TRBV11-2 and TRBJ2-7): EAGVAQSPRYKIIEKRQSVAFWCNPISGHATLYWYQQILGQGPKLLIQFQNNGVVDDSQLPKDRFSAERLKGVDSTLKIQPAKLEDSAVYLCASSLYRGRDGKNEQYFGPGTRLTVT.

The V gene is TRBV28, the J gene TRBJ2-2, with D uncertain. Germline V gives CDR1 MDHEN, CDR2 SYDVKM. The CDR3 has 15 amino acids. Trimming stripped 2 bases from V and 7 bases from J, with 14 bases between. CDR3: CASSLRVLYGGELFF. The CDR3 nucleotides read TGTGCCAGCAGTTTAAGGGTCCTTTACGGCGGGGAGCTGTTTTTT.

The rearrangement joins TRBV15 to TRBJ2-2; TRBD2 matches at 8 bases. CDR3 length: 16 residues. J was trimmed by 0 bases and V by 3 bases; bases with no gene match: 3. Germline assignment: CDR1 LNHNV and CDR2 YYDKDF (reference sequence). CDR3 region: CATSSRAGANTGELFF. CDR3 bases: TGTGCCACCAGCAGCCGAGCGGGAGCGAACACCGGGGAGCTGTTTTTT.

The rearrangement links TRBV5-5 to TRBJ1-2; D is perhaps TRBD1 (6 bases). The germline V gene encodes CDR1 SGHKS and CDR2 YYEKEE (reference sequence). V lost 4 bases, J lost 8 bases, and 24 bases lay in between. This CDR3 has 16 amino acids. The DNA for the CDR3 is TGTGCCAGCAGCCTGGGGCAGGGGCCAAGTAATAGAGGCTACACCTTC. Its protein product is CASSLGQGPSNRGYTF.

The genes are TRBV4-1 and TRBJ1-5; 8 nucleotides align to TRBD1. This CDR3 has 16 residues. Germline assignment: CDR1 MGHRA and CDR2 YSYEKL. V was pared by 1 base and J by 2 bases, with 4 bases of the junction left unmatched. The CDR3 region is CASSQVSGQGNQPQHF. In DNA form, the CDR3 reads TGCGCCAGCAGCCAAGTTTCGGGACAGGGCAATCAGCCCCAGCATTTT.

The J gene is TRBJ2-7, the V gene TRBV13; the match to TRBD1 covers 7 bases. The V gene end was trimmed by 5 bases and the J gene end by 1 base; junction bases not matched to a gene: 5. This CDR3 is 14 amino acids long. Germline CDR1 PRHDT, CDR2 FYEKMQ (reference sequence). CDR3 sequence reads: CASSSRTGSYEQYF. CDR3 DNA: TGTGCCAGCAGCAGCCGGACAGGATCCTACGAGCAGTACTTC. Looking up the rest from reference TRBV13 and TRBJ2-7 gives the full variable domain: AAGVIQSPRHLIKEKRETATLKCYPIPRHDTVYWYQQGPGQDPQFLISFYEKMQSDKGSIPDRFSAQQFSDYHSELNMSSLELGDSALYFCASSSRTGSYEQYFGPGTRLTVT.

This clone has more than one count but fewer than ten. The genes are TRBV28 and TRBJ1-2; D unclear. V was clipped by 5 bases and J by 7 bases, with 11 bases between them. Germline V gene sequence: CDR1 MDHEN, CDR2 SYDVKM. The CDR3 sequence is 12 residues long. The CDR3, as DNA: TGTGCCAGCAGTACCCCGGTGGGTGGCTACACCTTC. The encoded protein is CASSTPVGGYTF.

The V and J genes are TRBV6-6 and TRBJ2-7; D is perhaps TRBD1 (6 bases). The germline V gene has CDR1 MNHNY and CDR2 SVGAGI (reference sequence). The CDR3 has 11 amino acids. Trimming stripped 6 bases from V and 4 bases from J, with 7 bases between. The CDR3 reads CASRTGYEQYF. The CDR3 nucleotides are TGTGCCAGCAGGACAGGTTACGAGCAGTACTTC.

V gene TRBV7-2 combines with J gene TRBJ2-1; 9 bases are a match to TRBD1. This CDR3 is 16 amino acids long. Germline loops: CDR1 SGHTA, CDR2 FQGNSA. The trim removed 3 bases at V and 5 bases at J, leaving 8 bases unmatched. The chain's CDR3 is CASSFTGTGHNNEQFF. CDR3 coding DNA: TGTGCCAGCAGCTTTACCGGGACAGGGCATAACAATGAGCAGTTCTTC.

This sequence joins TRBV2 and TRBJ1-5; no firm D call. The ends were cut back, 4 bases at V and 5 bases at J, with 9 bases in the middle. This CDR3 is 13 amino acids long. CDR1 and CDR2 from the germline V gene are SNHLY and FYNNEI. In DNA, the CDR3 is TGTGCCAGCAGTGGTCAGGAATATCAGCCCCAGCATTTT. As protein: CASSGQEYQPQHF.

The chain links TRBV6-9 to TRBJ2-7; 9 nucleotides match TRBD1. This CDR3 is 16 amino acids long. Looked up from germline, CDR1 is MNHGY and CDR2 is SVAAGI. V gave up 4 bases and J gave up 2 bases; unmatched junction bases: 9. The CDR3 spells CASSLPGTGSTYEQYF. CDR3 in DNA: TGTGCCAGCAGTTTACCTGGGACAGGGAGTACCTACGAGCAGTACTTC.

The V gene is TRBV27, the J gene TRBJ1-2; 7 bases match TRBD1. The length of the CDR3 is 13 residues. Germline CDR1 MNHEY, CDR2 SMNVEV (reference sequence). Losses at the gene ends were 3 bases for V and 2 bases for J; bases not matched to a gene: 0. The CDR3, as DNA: TGTGCCAGCAGTTTGGGACAGAACTATGGCTACACCTTC. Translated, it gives CASSLGQNYGYTF.

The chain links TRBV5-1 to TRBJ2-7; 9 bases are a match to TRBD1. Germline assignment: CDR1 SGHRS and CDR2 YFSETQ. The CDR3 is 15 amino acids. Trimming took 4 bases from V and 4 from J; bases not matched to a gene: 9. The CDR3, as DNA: TGCGCCAGCAGCCCACCGGGACAGGGTACATACGAGCAGTACTTC. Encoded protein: CASSPPGQGTYEQYF. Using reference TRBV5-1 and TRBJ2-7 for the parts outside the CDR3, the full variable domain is KAGVTQTPRYLIKTRGQQVTLSCSPISGHRSVSWYQQTPGQGLQFLFEYFSETQRNKGNFPGRFSGRQFSNSRSEMNVSTLELGDSALYLCASSPPGQGTYEQYFGPGTRLTVT.

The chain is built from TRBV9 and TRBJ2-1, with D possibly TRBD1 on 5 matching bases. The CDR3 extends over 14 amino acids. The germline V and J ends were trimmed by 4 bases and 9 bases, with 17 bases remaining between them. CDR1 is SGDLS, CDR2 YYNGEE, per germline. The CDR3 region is CASSKGALPGEQFF. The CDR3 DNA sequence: TGTGCCAGCAGCAAAGGGGCCCTCCCGGGTGAGCAGTTCTTC.

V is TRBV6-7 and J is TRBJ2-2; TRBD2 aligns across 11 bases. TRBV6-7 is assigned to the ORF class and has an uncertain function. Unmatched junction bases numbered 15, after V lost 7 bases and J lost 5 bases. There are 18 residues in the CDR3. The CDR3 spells CASIPPGVAGGGTGELFF. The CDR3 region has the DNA TGTGCCAGCATTCCCCCTGGGGTAGCGGGAGGGGGAACCGGGGAGCTGTTTTTT.

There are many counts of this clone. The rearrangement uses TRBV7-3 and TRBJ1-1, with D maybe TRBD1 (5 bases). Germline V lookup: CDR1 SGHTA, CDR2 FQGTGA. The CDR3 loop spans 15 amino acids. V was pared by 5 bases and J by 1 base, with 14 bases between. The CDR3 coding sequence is TGTGCCAGCAGCCTCCGAGGGACCGGGAACACTGAAGCTTTCTTT. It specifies CASSLRGTGNTEAFF.

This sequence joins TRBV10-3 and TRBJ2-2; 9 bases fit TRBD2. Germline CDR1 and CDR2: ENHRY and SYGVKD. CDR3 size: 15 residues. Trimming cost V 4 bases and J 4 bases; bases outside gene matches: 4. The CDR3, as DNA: TGTGCCATCAGTGTATCTAGCGGGATCACCGGGGAGCTGTTTTTT. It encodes CAISVSSGITGELFF.

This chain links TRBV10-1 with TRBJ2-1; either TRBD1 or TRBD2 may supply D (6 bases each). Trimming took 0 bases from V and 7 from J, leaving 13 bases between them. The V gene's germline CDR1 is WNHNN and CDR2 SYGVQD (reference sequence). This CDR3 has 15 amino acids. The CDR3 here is CASSESTGAGNEQFF. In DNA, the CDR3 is TGCGCCAGCAGTGAGTCTACGGGGGCGGGGAATGAGCAGTTCTTC.

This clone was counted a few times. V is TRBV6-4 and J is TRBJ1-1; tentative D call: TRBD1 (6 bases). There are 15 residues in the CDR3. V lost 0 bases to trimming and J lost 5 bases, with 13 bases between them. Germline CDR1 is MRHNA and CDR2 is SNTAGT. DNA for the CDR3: TGTGCCAGCAGTGACTCGAGTCTAGGGGGAACTGAAGCTTTCTTT. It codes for CASSDSSLGGTEAFF.

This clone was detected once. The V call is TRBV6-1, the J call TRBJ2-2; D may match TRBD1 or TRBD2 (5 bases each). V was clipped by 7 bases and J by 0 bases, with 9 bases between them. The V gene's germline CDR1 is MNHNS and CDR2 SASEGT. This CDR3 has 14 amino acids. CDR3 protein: CASTPGPNTGELFF. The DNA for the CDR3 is TGTGCCAGCACACCGGGGCCGAACACCGGGGAGCTGTTTTTT.

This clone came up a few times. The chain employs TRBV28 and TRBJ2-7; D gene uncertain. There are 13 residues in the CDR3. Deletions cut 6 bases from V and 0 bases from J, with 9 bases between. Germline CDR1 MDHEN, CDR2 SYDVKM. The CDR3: CASSPGGSYEQYF. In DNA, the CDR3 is TGTGCCAGCAGCCCCGGCGGCTCCTACGAGCAGTACTTC.

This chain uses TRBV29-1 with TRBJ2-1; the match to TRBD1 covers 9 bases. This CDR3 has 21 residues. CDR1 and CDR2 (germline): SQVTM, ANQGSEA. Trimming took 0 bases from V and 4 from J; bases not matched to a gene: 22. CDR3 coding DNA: TGCAGCGTTGAAGATCGAGGTACCGGAGACAGGGGGTTAAGAGGTTACAATGAGCAGTTCTTC. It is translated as CSVEDRGTGDRGLRGYNEQFF.

CDR3 sequence reads: CASSLDAAPYGYTF. CDR3 sequence (DNA): TGTGCCAGCAGCTTGGACGCAGCCCCTTATGGCTACACCTTC. This chain connects TRBV5-4 to TRBJ1-2; D gene ambiguous. This CDR3 spans 14 amino acids. Trimming left V 0 bases short and J 5 bases short, with 11 bases between. Germline V gene sequence: CDR1 SGHNT, CDR2 YYREEE (reference sequence).

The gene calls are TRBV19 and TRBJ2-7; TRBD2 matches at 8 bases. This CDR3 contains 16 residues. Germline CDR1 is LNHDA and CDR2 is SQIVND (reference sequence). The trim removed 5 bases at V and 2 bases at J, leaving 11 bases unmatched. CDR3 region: CASSAEGLDWTYEQYF. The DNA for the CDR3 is TGTGCCAGTAGTGCCGAGGGACTAGATTGGACCTACGAGCAGTACTTC.

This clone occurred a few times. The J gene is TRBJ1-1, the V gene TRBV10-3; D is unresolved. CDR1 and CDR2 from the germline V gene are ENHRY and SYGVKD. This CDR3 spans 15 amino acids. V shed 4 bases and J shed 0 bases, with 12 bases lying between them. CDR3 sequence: CAISAASGMNTEAFF. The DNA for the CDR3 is TGTGCCATCAGTGCGGCTTCGGGGATGAACACTGAAGCTTTCTTT.

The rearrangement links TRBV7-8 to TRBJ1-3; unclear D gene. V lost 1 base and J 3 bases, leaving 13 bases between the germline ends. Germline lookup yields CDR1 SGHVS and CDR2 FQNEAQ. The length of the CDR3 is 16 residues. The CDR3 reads CASSLVGLGFGNTIYF. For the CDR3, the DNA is TGTGCCAGCAGCTTAGTAGGGTTAGGGTTTGGAAACACCATATATTTT.

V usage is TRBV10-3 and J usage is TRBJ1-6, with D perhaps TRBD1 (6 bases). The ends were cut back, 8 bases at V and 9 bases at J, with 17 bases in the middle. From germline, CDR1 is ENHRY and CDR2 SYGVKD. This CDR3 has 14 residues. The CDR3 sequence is CAIGEDRNGSPLHF. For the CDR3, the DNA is TGTGCCATCGGGGAAGACAGGAACGGTTCACCCCTCCACTTT.